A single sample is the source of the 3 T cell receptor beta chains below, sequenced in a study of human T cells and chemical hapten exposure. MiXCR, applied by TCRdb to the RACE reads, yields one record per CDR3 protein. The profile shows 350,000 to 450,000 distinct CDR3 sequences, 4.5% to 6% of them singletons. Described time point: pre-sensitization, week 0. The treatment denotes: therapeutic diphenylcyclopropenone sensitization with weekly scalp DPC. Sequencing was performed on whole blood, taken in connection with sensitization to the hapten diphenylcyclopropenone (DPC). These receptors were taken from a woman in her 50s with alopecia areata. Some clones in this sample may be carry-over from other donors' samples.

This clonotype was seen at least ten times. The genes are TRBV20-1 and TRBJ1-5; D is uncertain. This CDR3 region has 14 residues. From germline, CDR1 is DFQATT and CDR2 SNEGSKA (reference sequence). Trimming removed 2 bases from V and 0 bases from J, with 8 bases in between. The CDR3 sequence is CSARQQSSNQPQHF. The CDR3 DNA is TGCAGTGCTAGACAGCAATCTAGCAATCAGCCCCAGCATTTT.

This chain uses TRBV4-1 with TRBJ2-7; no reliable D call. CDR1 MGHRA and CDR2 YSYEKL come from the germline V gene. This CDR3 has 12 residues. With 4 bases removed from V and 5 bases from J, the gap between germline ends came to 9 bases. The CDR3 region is CASSPGFDEQYF. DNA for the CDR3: TGCGCCAGCAGCCCCGGATTCGACGAGCAGTACTTC.

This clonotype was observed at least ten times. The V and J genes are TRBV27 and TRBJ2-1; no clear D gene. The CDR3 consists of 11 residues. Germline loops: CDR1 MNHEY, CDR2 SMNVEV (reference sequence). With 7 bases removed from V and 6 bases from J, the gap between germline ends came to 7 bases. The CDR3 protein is CASKLSNEQFF. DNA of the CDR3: TGTGCCAGCAAACTAAGCAATGAGCAGTTCTTC.